These T cell receptor beta chains were read from a single sample in a study of blood T cell repertoires in COVID-19. Libraries were prepared by immunoSEQ multiplex PCR; TCRdb keeps only in-frame clonotypes and omits some of them. The repertoire holds 240,000 or so clones, with 85% to 90% as singletons. Sequencing input: PBMCs or T cells enriched from blood (not recorded which). Source of these receptors: a man between 50 and 59 years old who had been exposed to COVID-19. Each CDR3 is given with its conserved first and last residue. The D gene is left open where the match is weak. Clone size is given for some rows only: seen once, a few or many times, or a class if the clone is expanded.

clone size: .; D gene: .; J gene: TRBJ1-4; V gene: TRBV18; CDR3 DNA: TGTGCCAGCTCACCGGAGAGACATGAAAAACTGTTTTTT; CDR3 protein: CASSPERHEKLFF
clone size: .; D gene: .; J gene: TRBJ1-2; V gene: TRBV5-1; CDR3 DNA: TGCGCCAGCAGCTTGTGGGCGGGAGAACCCTATGGCTACACCTTC; CDR3 protein: CASSLWAGEPYGYTF
clone size: .; D gene: .; J gene: TRBJ1-5; V gene: TRBV6-1; CDR3 DNA: TGTGCCAGCAGTGAATTGTTGGGGGCTTGGAGCAATCAGCCCCAGCATTTT; CDR3 protein: CASSELLGAWSNQPQHF
clone size: .; D gene: TRBD2; J gene: TRBJ2-3; V gene: TRBV28; CDR3 DNA: TGTGCCAGCAGTCCTAGCGGCAGCACAGATACGCAGTATTTT; CDR3 protein: CASSPSGSTDTQYF
clone size: .; D gene: .; J gene: TRBJ1-4; V gene: TRBV27; CDR3 DNA: TGTGCCAGCAGTTTATTCAGTCGTGAAAAACTGTTTTTT; CDR3 protein: CASSLFSREKLFF
clone size: .; D gene: .; J gene: TRBJ1-4; V gene: TRBV4-2; CDR3 DNA: TGTGCCAGCAGCCAAGATCTTGGGGGGGGCGAAAAACTGTTTTTT; CDR3 protein: CASSQDLGGGEKLFF
clone size: .; D gene: .; J gene: TRBJ2-7; V gene: TRBV6-6; CDR3 DNA: TGTGCCAGCAGACTACATCGGGGTAACGAGCAGTACTTC; CDR3 protein: CASRLHRGNEQYF
clone size: few; D gene: .; J gene: TRBJ2-7; V gene: TRBV6-6; CDR3 DNA: TGTGCCAGCAGTTTACATGCAGGGGACGTCTACGAGCAGTACTTC; CDR3 protein: CASSLHAGDVYEQYF
clone size: .; D gene: .; J gene: TRBJ1-5; V gene: TRBV2; CDR3 DNA: TGTGCCAGCAGTGATCAGGCCCCTGATAGCAATCAGCCCCAGCATTTT; CDR3 protein: CASSDQAPDSNQPQHF
clone size: .; D gene: .; J gene: TRBJ1-1; V gene: TRBV9; CDR3 DNA: TGTGCCAGCAGCGCCGGACTAAGTGGGACTGAAGCTTTCTTT; CDR3 protein: CASSAGLSGTEAFF
clone size: .; D gene: .; J gene: TRBJ2-1; V gene: TRBV28; CDR3 DNA: TGTGCCAGCGATCAGTGGGGCACTTCCTACAATGAGCAGTTCTTC; CDR3 protein: CASDQWGTSYNEQFF
clone size: .; D gene: TRBD1; J gene: TRBJ1-4; V gene: TRBV5-8; CDR3 DNA: TGTGCCAGCAGAGGGATTACGGGACAGGGGCCTGAAAAACTGTTTTTT; CDR3 protein: CASRGITGQGPEKLFF
clone size: .; D gene: TRBD1; J gene: TRBJ1-5; V gene: TRBV19; CDR3 DNA: TGTGCCAGTAGTCTTCGGACAGGGGGCTTGGCGGGCAATCAGCCCCAGCATTTT; CDR3 protein: CASSLRTGGLAGNQPQHF
clone size: .; D gene: TRBD2; J gene: TRBJ2-3; V gene: TRBV5-1; CDR3 DNA: TGCGCCAGCAGCTCACTAGCGGGTAGCACAGATACGCAGTATTTT; CDR3 protein: CASSSLAGSTDTQYF
clone size: .; D gene: .; J gene: TRBJ1-2; V gene: TRBV19; CDR3 DNA: TGTGCCAGTAGTATCGAAACGGCCGGGAACTATGGCTACACCTTC; CDR3 protein: CASSIETAGNYGYTF
clone size: .; D gene: .; J gene: TRBJ1-3; V gene: TRBV11-3; CDR3 DNA: TGTGCCAGCAGCCTACCGGGACAAGGAAACACCATATATTTT; CDR3 protein: CASSLPGQGNTIYF
clone size: .; D gene: .; J gene: TRBJ1-1; V gene: TRBV5-1; CDR3 DNA: TGCGCCAGCCGCGGGGCAGCTGAAGCTTTCTTT; CDR3 protein: CASRGAAEAFF
clone size: once; D gene: .; J gene: TRBJ1-5; V gene: TRBV29-1; CDR3 DNA: TGCAGCGTTGCCGAGCGGATCGGGGAGCCCCAGCATTTT; CDR3 protein: CSVAERIGEPQHF
clone size: .; D gene: .; J gene: TRBJ2-1; V gene: TRBV5-1; CDR3 DNA: TGCGCCACCCGTGGGGGGACCGACAATGAGCAGTTCTTC; CDR3 protein: CATRGGTDNEQFF
clone size: .; D gene: TRBD1; J gene: TRBJ1-4; V gene: TRBV6-5; CDR3 DNA: TGTGCCAGCAGTTACCGAGGGACAGGGGCTAATGAAAAACTGTTTTTT; CDR3 protein: CASSYRGTGANEKLFF
clone size: .; D gene: .; J gene: TRBJ1-3; V gene: TRBV6-5; CDR3 DNA: TGTGCCAGCAGTTATACGCTATCTGGAAACACCATATATTTT; CDR3 protein: CASSYTLSGNTIYF
clone size: .; D gene: TRBD1; J gene: TRBJ2-1; V gene: TRBV7-3; CDR3 DNA: TGTGCCAGCAGCTTACTAGGGACAGGGTACAATGAGCAGTTCTTC; CDR3 protein: CASSLLGTGYNEQFF
clone size: .; D gene: .; J gene: TRBJ1-4; V gene: TRBV28; CDR3 DNA: TGTGCCAGCAGTTTGGGAGGGACTACTAATGAAAAACTGTTTTTT; CDR3 protein: CASSLGGTTNEKLFF
clone size: .; D gene: .; J gene: TRBJ2-1; V gene: TRBV4-1; CDR3 DNA: TGCGCCAGCAGCCAGAACATCAATGAGCAGTTCTTC; CDR3 protein: CASSQNINEQFF
clone size: .; D gene: .; J gene: TRBJ2-1; V gene: TRBV5-1; CDR3 DNA: TGCGCCAGCAGCTTGTTTATTAGCTCCTACAATGAGCAGTTCTTC; CDR3 protein: CASSLFISSYNEQFF
clone size: .; D gene: .; J gene: TRBJ1-5; V gene: TRBV18; CDR3 DNA: TGTGCCAGCTCACTTTCTACAGGGAATAGCAATCAGCCCCAGCATTTT; CDR3 protein: CASSLSTGNSNQPQHF
clone size: few; D gene: TRBD1; J gene: TRBJ1-2; V gene: TRBV5-1; CDR3 DNA: TGCGCCAGCAGCTTGGGATGGACAGGGAACTATGGCTACACCTTC; CDR3 protein: CASSLGWTGNYGYTF
clone size: .; D gene: TRBD1; J gene: TRBJ1-1; V gene: TRBV24-1; CDR3 DNA: TGTGCCACCAGTGACCCCAGGGGGACTGAAGCTTTCTTT; CDR3 protein: CATSDPRGTEAFF
clone size: .; D gene: TRBD1; J gene: TRBJ1-6; V gene: TRBV2; CDR3 DNA: TGTGCCAGCAGTTCGGTACCGGGACAGGGTCTGCCCCTCCACTTT; CDR3 protein: CASSSVPGQGLPLHF
clone size: .; D gene: TRBD1; J gene: TRBJ2-5; V gene: TRBV28; CDR3 DNA: TGTGCCTGCAGACAGGGTCAAGAGACCCAGTACTTC; CDR3 protein: CACRQGQETQYF
clone size: .; D gene: .; J gene: TRBJ1-1; V gene: TRBV3-1/TRBV3-2; CDR3 DNA: TGTGCCAGCAGCCAAAGTTGGGCGAACACTGAAGCTTTCTTT; CDR3 protein: CASSQSWANTEAFF
clone size: .; D gene: .; J gene: TRBJ2-3; V gene: TRBV24-1; CDR3 DNA: TGTGCCACCTCCCGGGTGGATACGCAGTATTTT; CDR3 protein: CATSRVDTQYF
clone size: .; D gene: TRBD1; J gene: TRBJ2-3; V gene: TRBV5-5; CDR3 DNA: TGTGCCAGCAGCCCCAGGACAGGGGGCGAAACAGATACGCAGTATTTT; CDR3 protein: CASSPRTGGETDTQYF
clone size: once; D gene: TRBD2; J gene: TRBJ2-3; V gene: TRBV7-3; CDR3 DNA: TGTGCCAGCAGCTTAACGGCCGTACGTACTAGCGGGTTCACTTTT; CDR3 protein: CASSLTAVRTSGFTF
clone size: .; D gene: TRBD1; J gene: TRBJ1-5; V gene: TRBV19; CDR3 DNA: TGTGCCAGTAGTCGGACAGGGGGAAGCAATCAGCCCCAGCATTTT; CDR3 protein: CASSRTGGSNQPQHF
clone size: .; D gene: TRBD1; J gene: TRBJ1-2; V gene: TRBV11-2; CDR3 DNA: TGTGCCAGCAGCTTAGAACAGGGGGACTATGGCTACACCTTC; CDR3 protein: CASSLEQGDYGYTF
clone size: .; D gene: TRBD1; J gene: TRBJ1-2; V gene: TRBV5-1; CDR3 DNA: TGCGCCAGCAGCTTGCGTACAGGGGGCGAGTATGGCTACACCTTC; CDR3 protein: CASSLRTGGEYGYTF
clone size: few; D gene: .; J gene: TRBJ2-6; V gene: TRBV2; CDR3 DNA: TGTGCCAGCAGGGAGGGCGATAGCTCTGGGGCCAACGTCCTGACTTTC; CDR3 protein: CASREGDSSGANVLTF
clone size: .; D gene: .; J gene: TRBJ1-5; V gene: TRBV27; CDR3 DNA: TGTGCCAGCAGTCCCGTAATGGGAGTTAGCAATCAGCCCCAGCATTTT; CDR3 protein: CASSPVMGVSNQPQHF
clone size: once; D gene: .; J gene: TRBJ1-1; V gene: TRBV11-2; CDR3 DNA: TGTGCCAGCAGCTTAGACCGGGGGACCATTGAAGCTTTCTTT; CDR3 protein: CASSLDRGTIEAFF
clone size: .; D gene: TRBD1; J gene: TRBJ2-7; V gene: TRBV11-2; CDR3 DNA: TGTGCCAGCAGCTCGCCCGAGGGGACAGGTCTTTACTACGAGCAGTACTTC; CDR3 protein: CASSSPEGTGLYYEQYF
clone size: .; D gene: .; J gene: TRBJ1-3; V gene: TRBV12-2; CDR3 DNA: TGTGCAAGTCGCTTAGGAGGGACAGGGGTTGGAAACACCATATATTTT; CDR3 protein: CASRLGGTGVGNTIYF